This T cell receptor (beta chain) emerged from a study of T cell changes during pregnancy in multiple sclerosis. Libraries were prepared by immunoSEQ multiplex PCR; TCRdb keeps only in-frame clonotypes and omits some of them. This table holds more than 40,000 clones, 80% to 95% found once. From germline, CDR1 is LNHDA and CDR2 SQIVND (reference sequence). Trimming cost V 6 bases and J 3 bases, with 18 bases left between them. This CDR3 has 15 residues. The sequenced sample was CD8+ T cells from peripheral blood mononuclear cells, obtained after pregnancy. The sequence was collected from a female donor with multiple sclerosis, enrolled in a pregnancy study. V usage is TRBV19 and J usage is TRBJ2-7, with D perhaps TRBD2 (6 bases). The CDR3, as DNA: TGTGCCAGTAGGGAACTACTTTCGGGAGACTACGAGCAGTACTTC. This sequence encodes CASRELLSGDYEQYF. The full variable domain, with the rest looked up from reference TRBV19 and TRBJ2-7, is DGGITQSPKYLFRKEGQNVTLSCEQNLNHDAMYWYRQDPGQGLRLIYYSQIVNDFQKGDIAEGYSVSREKKESFPLTVTSAQKNPTAFYLCASRELLSGDYEQYFGPGTRLTVT.